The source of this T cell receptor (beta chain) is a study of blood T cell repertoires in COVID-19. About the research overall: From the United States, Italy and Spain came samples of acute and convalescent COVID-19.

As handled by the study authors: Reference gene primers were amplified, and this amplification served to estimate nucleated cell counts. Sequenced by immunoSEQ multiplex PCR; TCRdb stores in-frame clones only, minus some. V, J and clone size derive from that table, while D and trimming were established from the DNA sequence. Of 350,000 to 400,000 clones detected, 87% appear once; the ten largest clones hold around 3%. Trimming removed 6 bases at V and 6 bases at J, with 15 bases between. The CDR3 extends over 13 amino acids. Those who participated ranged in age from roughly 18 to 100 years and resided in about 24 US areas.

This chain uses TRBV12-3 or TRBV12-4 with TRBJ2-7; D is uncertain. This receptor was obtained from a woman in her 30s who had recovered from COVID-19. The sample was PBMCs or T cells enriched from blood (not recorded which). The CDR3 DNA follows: TGTGCCAGCAGCCCCGGGTACGTCTCCGAGCAGTACTTC. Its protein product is CASSPGYVSEQYF.